The rows below give T cell receptor beta chains drawn from one sample of a study of cytomegalovirus exposure and HLA in healthy donors. Produced via immunoSEQ multiplex PCR; TCRdb's table is partial and in-frame only. The sample has over 100,000 clones, about 90% seen once. Sample: PBMCs. All receptors derive from a woman aged 18-29 years in good health and CMV-seronegative. The CDR3 runs from the conserved cysteine through the conserved F or W. The D gene is left open where the match is weak.

v_gene	j_gene	d_gene	CDR3aa
TRBV7-8	TRBJ2-1	TRBD2	CASSHSGRPNEQFF
TRBV6-5	TRBJ2-7	TRBD2	CASSPTSGREQYF
TRBV7-3	TRBJ2-3	TRBD2	CASSPSGLPTDTQYF
TRBV29-1	TRBJ2-1	TRBD1	CSVGDRGAYNEQFF
TRBV5-1	TRBJ2-5	NA	CASSSPGEGLETQYF
TRBV7-9	TRBJ1-2	NA	CASSLGSGAEGYTF
TRBV7-9	TRBJ2-7	TRBD1	CASRGGQGNYEQYF
TRBV30	TRBJ1-4	NA	CAWSASLQFNEKLFF
TRBV5-1	TRBJ2-7	TRBD2	CASSSLSSGSEQYF
TRBV9	TRBJ2-5	NA	CASSEWGETETQYF
TRBV9	TRBJ2-1	NA	CASTPWGDTYNEQFF
TRBV29-1	TRBJ2-1	TRBD1	CSVSDRVDEQFF
TRBV6-5	TRBJ2-3	NA	CASSPGASTDTQYF
TRBV28	TRBJ1-4	NA	CASSPRSEKTVF
TRBV19	TRBJ2-3	NA	CATTREPSTDTQYF
TRBV7-9	TRBJ1-2	TRBD1	CASSFDRGRDGYTF
TRBV5-1	TRBJ2-5	NA	CASSFPAGETQYF
TRBV6-6	TRBJ2-5	TRBD1	CASSGRDRGQETQYF
TRBV9	TRBJ2-1	NA	CASSVIHGARYNEQFF
TRBV27	TRBJ2-1	NA	CASSFRTYNEQFF